Sequencing of this T cell receptor beta chain was carried out in a study of T cell responses to AZD1222 COVID-19 vaccine. Findings and limits, study-wide: As reported, nearly half of all spike-specific TCRs target variant regions that are unmutated. With two AZD1222 doses given, Spike-specific TCR breadth and depth both rose. Donors were chiefly white British, with a greater number of females, and clonal diversity was perhaps underestimated. Baseline seropositivity occurred in only 5 or 6 AZD1222 recipients.

CDR3 length: 15 residues. After removal of 1 base from V and 3 bases from J, the junction contained 6 bases not matched to a gene. Germline-derived CDR1 and CDR2 are SGHTA and FQGTGA. This clone has a single count. Its specificity is unknown. Profiled with immunoSEQ multiplex PCR; TCRdb holds only in-frame clones, not every one. Altogether 160,000 or so clones are present, approximately 90% being singletons, with the ten largest covering 5.5% to 7%. This specimen consisted of peripheral blood, obtained after recovery from COVID-19. The chain couples TRBV7-3 to TRBJ2-7; 7 positions match TRBD2. This receptor was obtained from an adult who had recovered from COVID-19. CDR3 region: CASSLRGGEGYEQYF. The DNA for the CDR3 is TGTGCCAGCAGCTTAAGGGGCGGGGAGGGCTACGAGCAGTACTTC. Drawing the rest from reference TRBV7-3 and TRBJ2-7, the complete variable domain is GAGVSQTPSNKVTEKGKYVELRCDPISGHTALYWYRQSLGQGPEFLIYFQGTGAADDSGLPNDRFFAVRPEGSVSTLKIQRTERGDSAVYLCASSLRGGEGYEQYFGPGTRLTVT.